This TCR beta chain was sequenced during a study of cytomegalovirus exposure and HLA in healthy donors. Regarding the study as a whole: Data from an earlier analysis indicated that most TCR beta V segments were productive either about 90% or about 30% of the time. In a later analysis, an Asian-associated ancestry cluster reportedly showed fewer N-insertions than the roughly 730-donor mean. It has been reported that TCR beta sequences accurately predicted the HLA-A and HLA-B alleles of most subjects.

The PCR used 60 Vbeta and 13 Jbeta primers. Authors' processing steps: In a later analysis, 70 million to 80 million unique TCR beta chains included roughly 11 million shared by two or more donors. The table came from immunoSEQ multiplex PCR; TCRdb's copy has only in-frame clones and leaves some out. V and J calls and clone size are as listed in that table; D and trimming were resolved from the DNA. The table shows about 160,000 clones, with 65% to 85% occurring only once. For this clone: Antigen unknown.

The sequencing input was PBMCs. This TCR came from a woman younger than 45 in good health and CMV-seropositive.

The DNA of the CDR3 is TGTGCCAGCAGCTTGACAGGCTTCTCTGGAAACACCATATATTTT. Translation: CASSLTGFSGNTIYF. The V and J genes are TRBV7-2 and TRBJ1-3; weak D call: TRBD1 (6 bases). V shed 3 bases and J shed 0 bases, with 9 bases lying between them. The CDR3 totals 15 residues. CDR1 SGHTA and CDR2 FQGNSA come from the germline V gene. Full variable domain (missing parts from reference TRBV7-2 and TRBJ1-3): GAGVSQSPSNKVTEKGKDVELRCDPISGHTALYWYRQSLGQGLEFLIYFQGNSAPDKSGLPSDRFSAERTGGSVSTLTIQRTQQEDSAVYLCASSLTGFSGNTIYFGEGSWLTVV.